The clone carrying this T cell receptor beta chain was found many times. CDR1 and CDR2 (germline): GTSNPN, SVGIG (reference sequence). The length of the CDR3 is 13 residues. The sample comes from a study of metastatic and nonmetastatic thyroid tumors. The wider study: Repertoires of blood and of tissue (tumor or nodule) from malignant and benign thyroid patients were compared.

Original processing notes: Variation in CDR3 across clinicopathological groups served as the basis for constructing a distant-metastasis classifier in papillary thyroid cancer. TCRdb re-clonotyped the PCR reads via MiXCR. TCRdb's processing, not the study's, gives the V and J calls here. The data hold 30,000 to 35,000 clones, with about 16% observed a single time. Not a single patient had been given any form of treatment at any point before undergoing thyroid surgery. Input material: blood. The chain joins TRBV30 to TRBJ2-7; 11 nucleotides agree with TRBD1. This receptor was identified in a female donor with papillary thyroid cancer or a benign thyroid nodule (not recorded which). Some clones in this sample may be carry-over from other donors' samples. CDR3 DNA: TGTGCGGGATCCGGGACAGGGGGTTACGAGCAGTACTTC. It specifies CAGSGTGGYEQYF.